The 30 T cell receptor beta chains reported below all come from one sample, sequenced in a study of blood T cell repertoires in COVID-19. TCRdb keeps only in-frame clones here, not all; method: immunoSEQ multiplex PCR. The table records some 460,000 clones, about nine tenths of them present only once. Sequenced sample: PBMCs or T cells enriched from blood (not recorded which). The receptors were gathered from a young woman who had recovered from COVID-19.

As DNA, the CDR3 is TGTGCCAGCAGCTCCCGGACTAGCCTACAGCTGAGGCAGTATTTT. Residues: CASSSRTSLQLRQYF. The chain carries TRBV7-2 and TRBJ2-3, with 8 bases lining up with TRBD2. Trimming removed 4 bases from V and 11 bases from J; junction bases left unmatched: 14. Germline V gives CDR1 SGHTA, CDR2 FQGNSA. The CDR3 is 15 residues long.

This chain connects TRBV5-1 to TRBJ2-7; 7 bases fit TRBD2. After removal of 2 bases from V and 3 bases from J, the junction contained 5 bases not matched to a gene. The CDR3 runs 14 residues. Germline V gene sequence: CDR1 SGHRS, CDR2 YFSETQ. The CDR3 sequence is CASSFSGEGYEQYF. The CDR3 DNA follows: TGCGCCAGCAGCTTCTCTGGGGAGGGCTACGAGCAGTACTTC. The complete variable domain, with remaining parts taken from reference TRBV5-1 and TRBJ2-7, reads KAGVTQTPRYLIKTRGQQVTLSCSPISGHRSVSWYQQTPGQGLQFLFEYFSETQRNKGNFPGRFSGRQFSNSRSEMNVSTLELGDSALYLCASSFSGEGYEQYFGPGTRLTVT.

A few counts support this clone. The rearrangement links TRBV9 to TRBJ1-2, with a possible D match to TRBD1 (5 bases). Between the trimmed V and J ends, which lost 3 bases and 3 bases, there was a span of 18 bases. The CDR3 length is 16 residues. Per germline, CDR1 SGDLS and CDR2 YYNGEE. The CDR3: CASSGIRGRRDYGYTF. For the CDR3, the DNA is TGTGCCAGCAGCGGAATCCGGGGGAGAAGAGACTATGGCTACACCTTC.

The CDR3 spells CASRGETQYF. CDR3 sequence (DNA): TGTGCCAGTAGAGGGGAGACCCAGTACTTC. The rearrangement joins TRBV25-1 to TRBJ2-5; D may be TRBD2 (5 bases). This CDR3 is built from 10 residues. CDR1 MGHDK and CDR2 SYGVNS come from the germline V gene. V lost 9 bases, J lost 5 bases, and 7 bases lay in between.

V and J are TRBV7-6 and TRBJ2-1; the D is unclear. Germline lookup yields CDR1 SGHVS and CDR2 FNYEAQ. CDR3 length equals 11 residues. Trimming left V 3 bases short and J 7 bases short, with 4 bases between. CDR3 residues: CASSFANEQFF. CDR3 sequence (DNA): TGTGCCAGCAGCTTTGCGAATGAGCAGTTCTTC. The full variable domain, with the rest looked up from reference TRBV7-6 and TRBJ2-1, is GAGVSQSPRYKVTKRGQDVALRCDPISGHVSLYWYRQALGQGPEFLTYFNYEAQQDKSGLPNDRFSAERPEGSISTLTIQRTEQRDSAMYRCASSFANEQFFGPGTRLTVL.

The table lists this clone with a few counts. The chain joins TRBV5-1 to TRBJ1-3; no clear D. The length of the CDR3 is 14 residues. Trimming removed 6 bases from V and 1 base from J, with 11 bases in between. CDR1 and CDR2 from the germline V gene are SGHRS and YFSETQ. The CDR3 reads CASTPGTSGNTIYF. For the CDR3, the DNA is TGCGCCAGCACCCCCGGTACGTCTGGAAACACCATATATTTT.

The rearrangement joins TRBV4-2 to TRBJ2-7; 8 bases match TRBD1. From germline, CDR1 is LGHNA and CDR2 YNFKEQ. The CDR3 totals 17 residues. Losses at the gene ends were 0 bases for V and 0 bases for J; bases not matched to a gene: 7. CDR3 residues: CASSQEPTGGNSYEQYF. CDR3 sequence (DNA): TGTGCCAGCAGCCAAGAGCCCACAGGGGGAAACTCCTACGAGCAGTACTTC.

The V gene is TRBV2, the J gene TRBJ2-6; 8 bases line up with TRBD2. Germline V gives CDR1 SNHLY, CDR2 FYNNEI. The trim removed 8 bases at V and 2 bases at J, leaving 5 bases unmatched. The CDR3 extends over 15 amino acids. DNA of the CDR3: TGTGCCAGCGCGGGGGGCTCGACTGGGGCCAACGTCCTGACTTTC. Amino acids: CASAGGSTGANVLTF.

The rearrangement links TRBV5-3 to TRBJ2-5; weak D call: TRBD2 (6 bases). TRBV5-3 is noted as an ORF with a role that remains uncertain. Trimming shortened V by 2 bases and J by 3 bases, and 11 bases separated the two germline ends. The CDR3 loop spans 14 amino acids. The CDR3 is CARSFLAIEETQYF. CDR3 bases: TGTGCCAGAAGCTTCCTAGCGATTGAAGAGACCCAGTACTTC.

A few counts support this clone. The chain employs TRBV10-3 and TRBJ2-1; 9 positions match TRBD1. This CDR3 region has 15 residues. Germline trimming cut 2 bases from V and 6 bases from J; bases unmatched to any gene: 5. Germline V CDR1 and CDR2: ENHRY, SYGVKD. CDR3 DNA sequence: TGTGCCATCAGTGAGGGGGGACAGGGATCCAATGAGCAGTTCTTC. Translation: CAISEGGQGSNEQFF.

The rearrangement joins TRBV24-1 to TRBJ2-3; D perhaps matches TRBD1 (6 bases). V gave up 0 bases and J gave up 8 bases, with 8 bases separating them. Germline-derived CDR1 and CDR2 are KGHDR and SFDVKD. The CDR3 is 13 residues long. The CDR3 sequence is CATSDLVGGTQYF. CDR3 DNA sequence: TGTGCCACCAGTGATTTGGTAGGGGGTACGCAGTATTTT.

This clone was seen a few times. This chain links TRBV7-9 with TRBJ1-1; D unresolved. Trimming left V 3 bases short and J 1 base short, with 9 bases between. The CDR3 extends over 14 amino acids. Germline values: CDR1 SEHNR, CDR2 FQNEAQ (reference sequence). The CDR3 region is CASSLAGPNTEAFF. In nucleotides, the CDR3 is TGTGCCAGCAGCTTGGCTGGGCCGAACACTGAAGCTTTCTTT.

The chain combines TRBV5-1 with TRBJ2-3; 8 nucleotides line up with TRBD2. The germline gives CDR1 SGHRS, CDR2 YFSETQ. This CDR3 contains 15 residues. J gave up 2 bases and V 1 base, and 3 bases lay outside the gene matches. The CDR3 loop is CASSLTSGPTDTQYF. The CDR3, as DNA: TGCGCCAGCAGCTTGACTAGCGGCCCCACAGATACGCAGTATTTT.

V is TRBV10-3 and J is TRBJ1-2, with a weak D call TRBD1 (6 bases). Germline V lookup: CDR1 ENHRY, CDR2 SYGVKD. The CDR3 consists of 15 residues. Trimming removed 2 bases from V and 5 bases from J, with 15 bases in between. Here the CDR3 reads CAISEEEGGRYGYTF. The CDR3 bases are TGTGCCATCAGTGAGGAGGAAGGGGGTAGATATGGCTACACCTTC.

This chain links TRBV19 with TRBJ1-2; unclear D gene. Germline-derived CDR1 and CDR2 are LNHDA and SQIVND (reference sequence). Between the trimmed V and J ends, which lost 8 bases and 1 base, there was a span of 14 bases. CDR3 length: 14 residues. The CDR3 loop is CASSVYRLNYGYTF. CDR3 coding DNA: TGTGCCAGTTCGGTCTATCGCCTTAACTATGGCTACACCTTC.

V and J are TRBV2 and TRBJ1-2; 9 nucleotides align to TRBD1. The CDR3 is 17 amino acids. Germline loops: CDR1 SNHLY, CDR2 FYNNEI. V dropped 3 bases and J dropped 7; count of bases not matched to a gene: 15. The CDR3 loop is CASSDSDRGVDAGGYTF. As DNA, the CDR3 is TGTGCCAGCAGTGACTCTGACAGGGGGGTCGACGCGGGTGGCTACACCTTC. The full variable domain, in which reference TRBV2 and TRBJ1-2 provide the parts outside the CDR3, is EPEVTQTPSHQVTQMGQEVILRCVPISNHLYFYWYRQILGQKVEFLVSFYNNEISEKSEIFDDQFSVERPDGSNFTLKIRSTKLEDSAMYFCASSDSDRGVDAGGYTFGSGTRLTVV.

This clone was seen a handful of times. The rearrangement uses TRBV30 and TRBJ1-1; D perhaps matches TRBD1 (5 bases). CDR3 length: 13 amino acids. Germline CDR1 is GTSNPN and CDR2 is SVGIG (reference sequence). V was cut by 7 bases and J by 2 bases, with 14 bases left in between. The CDR3 loop reads CASQVPINTEAFF. The CDR3 bases are TGTGCCTCACAGGTACCAATTAACACTGAAGCTTTCTTT.

The chain employs TRBV6-5 and TRBJ2-1; TRBD2 matches 7 bases. The trim removed 6 bases at V and 7 bases at J, leaving 6 bases unmatched. The germline V gene encodes CDR1 MNHEY and CDR2 SVGAGI. The CDR3 has 13 residues. CDR3 nucleotide sequence: TGTGCCAGCAGAAGGCAGGGAGGGAATGAGCAGTTCTTC. This sequence encodes CASRRQGGNEQFF.

This chain links TRBV2 with TRBJ1-2; TRBD1 agrees at 9 bases. V was pared by 4 bases and J by 8 bases, with 8 bases of the junction left unmatched. The germline V gene encodes CDR1 SNHLY and CDR2 FYNNEI. The CDR3 totals 14 residues. This CDR3 is CASSVQGASGGYTF. The DNA of the CDR3 is TGTGCCAGCAGTGTACAGGGGGCCTCGGGAGGCTACACCTTC.

The chain uses TRBV9 and TRBJ1-1; no definite D call. Germline values: CDR1 SGDLS, CDR2 YYNGEE. The CDR3 is 14 residues long. The V gene lost 4 bases and the J gene lost 0 bases, with 10 bases spanning the gap. The CDR3: CASSLNPVNTEAFF. Written as DNA, the CDR3 is TGTGCCAGCAGCCTCAATCCGGTGAACACTGAAGCTTTCTTT.

The CDR3 loop is CASSLFLGQGAGEQYF. The CDR3, as DNA: TGTGCCAGCAGCCTTTTCCTGGGACAGGGGGCAGGCGAGCAGTACTTC. The chain has TRBV5-5 and TRBJ2-7, with TRBD1 identical over 12 bases. The CDR3 has 16 residues. After removal of 4 bases from V and 6 bases from J, the junction contained 11 bases not matched to a gene. Germline V gene data show CDR1 as SGHKS and CDR2 as YYEKEE (reference sequence).

The rearrangement joins TRBV7-3 to TRBJ2-7; a weak D match, TRBD1 (7 bases). Trimming shortened V by 2 bases and J by 6 bases, and 11 bases separated the two germline ends. CDR1 and CDR2 from the germline V gene are SGHTA and FQGTGA. The CDR3 covers 13 residues. CDR3 sequence: CASSLRQGGEQYF. In DNA, the CDR3 is TGTGCCAGCAGCTTACGACAGGGAGGCGAGCAGTACTTC.

This chain links TRBV29-1 with TRBJ2-5, with 9 bases identical to TRBD1. V lost 5 bases and J lost 3; bases outside the gene matches: 4. CDR3 size: 13 residues. Germline CDR1 SQVTM, CDR2 ANQGSEA. CDR3 in DNA: TGCAGCGTTTCCGGGACAGGGAAAGAGACCCAGTACTTC. This translates into CSVSGTGKETQYF.

The rearrangement links TRBV5-5 to TRBJ1-3; 8 bases match TRBD1. The V gene's germline CDR1 is SGHKS and CDR2 YYEKEE (reference sequence). The CDR3 is 12 amino acids. V lost 6 bases to trimming and J lost 15 bases; unmatched junction nucleotides: 11. CDR3 nucleotide sequence: TGTGCCAGCAACCCGATCTGGGGACAGGAATATTTT. Protein: CASNPIWGQEYF.

CDR3 region: CASSAELAGGTDTQYF. As DNA, the CDR3 is TGTGCCAGCAGCGCCGAACTAGCGGGGGGCACAGATACGCAGTATTTT. This chain joins TRBV11-3 and TRBJ2-3; 11 nucleotides agree with TRBD2. The V segment lost 5 bases and the J segment 1 base; nucleotides outside the gene matches: 5. There are 16 residues in the CDR3. Germline V lookup: CDR1 SGHNT, CDR2 YENEEA. Full variable domain (missing parts from reference TRBV11-3 and TRBJ2-3): EAGVVQSPRYKIIEKKQPVAFWCNPISGHNTLYWYLQNLGQGPELLIRYENEEAVDDSQLPKDRFSAERLKGVDSTLKIQPAELGDSAVYLCASSAELAGGTDTQYFGPGTRLTVL.

The genes are TRBV19 and TRBJ2-3, with 7 bases identical to TRBD2. The germline gives CDR1 LNHDA, CDR2 SQIVND (reference sequence). V was pared by 5 bases and J by 5 bases, with 16 bases of the junction left unmatched. The CDR3 totals 17 residues. CDR3 region: CASSSRGGGTSGDTQYF. The CDR3 coding sequence is TGTGCCAGTAGTTCGCGCGGCGGGGGAACGTCGGGAGATACGCAGTATTTT.

This rearrangement joins TRBV5-5 to TRBJ2-2; maybe TRBD2 (5 bases). This CDR3 spans 16 amino acids. The V gene lost 3 bases and the J gene lost 3 bases, with 15 bases spanning the gap. CDR1 and CDR2 (germline): SGHKS, YYEKEE (reference sequence). The CDR3, as DNA: TGTGCCAGCAGCTCCTTCGGCGGGTTTGACACCGGGGAGCTGTTTTTT. This translates into CASSSFGGFDTGELFF.

CDR3 coding DNA: TGTGCCAGCAAGGAGGAGGGGGCTAAGGGCACTGAAGCTTTCTTT. The encoded protein is CASKEEGAKGTEAFF. The chain is built from TRBV5-6 and TRBJ1-1; TRBD1 agrees at 7 bases. The CDR3 consists of 15 residues. In germline, CDR1 is SGHDT, CDR2 YYEEEE. V was clipped by 6 bases and J by 4 bases; unmatched bases: 12.

This chain connects TRBV5-1 to TRBJ1-1; no clear D. CDR1 and CDR2 from the germline V gene are SGHRS and YFSETQ. This CDR3 is built from 16 residues. The germline V and J ends were trimmed by 0 bases and 0 bases, with 12 bases remaining between them. The CDR3 sequence: CASSLGGVQMNTEAFF. CDR3 DNA: TGCGCCAGCAGCTTGGGCGGGGTACAGATGAACACTGAAGCTTTCTTT. The complete variable domain, with remaining parts taken from reference TRBV5-1 and TRBJ1-1, reads KAGVTQTPRYLIKTRGQQVTLSCSPISGHRSVSWYQQTPGQGLQFLFEYFSETQRNKGNFPGRFSGRQFSNSRSEMNVSTLELGDSALYLCASSLGGVQMNTEAFFGQGTRLTVV.

V usage is TRBV4-1 and J usage is TRBJ1-1; no clear D gene. V lost 5 bases and J 11 bases, leaving 15 bases between the germline ends. Germline loops: CDR1 MGHRA, CDR2 YSYEKL. The CDR3 runs to 12 residues. CDR3 sequence (DNA): TGCGCCAGCAGCTTACCCGCGGCCGCCGCTTTCTTT. Amino acid sequence: CASSLPAAAAFF.